The clone carrying this T cell receptor beta chain appeared many times. The antigen is not known. The diagnostic workup employed clinical symptoms, serum thyroxine, TRAb, thyroid ultrasound and orbital computed tomography. Trimming cost V 1 base and J 2 bases, with 11 bases left between them. The CDR3 length is 15 residues. Looked up from germline, CDR1 is SGHTA and CDR2 is FQGNSA. TCR beta CDR3 amplification used RNA transcripts. Second-round multiplex PCR came after a first-round RT-PCR that employed HTBI primers. TCRdb itself ran the multiplex PCR reads through MiXCR, one entry per CDR3 protein. The table lists 360,000 or so distinct CDR3 sequences, about a sixth of them singletons, with about 1.6% in the top ten. This sample was taken from a study of Graves' ophthalmopathy and Graves' hyperthyroidism. The study's findings and limits: Most clonotypes expanded in thyroid above 0.001 frequency were present in blood too.

This TCR was sampled from a woman younger than 35 with Graves' ophthalmopathy. The specimen was peripheral blood. The chain has TRBV7-2 and TRBJ1-2; D may be TRBD1 (5 bases). The DNA of the CDR3 is TGTGCCAGCAGCTTAGGGGACGCCAGAAACTATGGCTACACCTTC. It codes for CASSLGDARNYGYTF.